The rows below give T cell receptor beta chains drawn from one sample of a study of PD-L1 blockade in urothelial cancer. Clones were read by immunoSEQ multiplex PCR, and TCRdb kept only the in-frame ones, dropping some. The data hold about 43,000 clones, with 80% observed a single time. Material: PBMCs, obtained around atezolizumab (anti-PD-L1) treatment. The receptors come from a man aged 55 to 70 with urothelial cancer. The CDR3 runs from the conserved cysteine through the conserved F or W. The D gene is left open where the match is weak. Some rows have no size entry. The others give once, few or many, or a class for an expanded clone.

J: TRBJ2-5
V: TRBV29-1
size: -
D: -
DNA: TGCAGCGTTGAATGGCAGGTTGAGACCCAGTACTTC
CDR3: CSVEWQVETQYF

J: TRBJ2-1
V: TRBV27
size: few
D: TRBD2
DNA: TGTGCCAGCAGTTTTCTAGCGGGAGGGTATGAGCAGTTCTTC
CDR3: CASSFLAGGYEQFF

J: TRBJ2-2
V: TRBV6-5
size: once
D: -
DNA: TGTGCCAGCAGTTACGTAGGGGAGCTGTTTTTT
CDR3: CASSYVGELFF

J: TRBJ2-3
V: TRBV21-1
size: -
D: -
DNA: TGTGCCAGCAGCAAAACGGTGGGCACAGATACGCAGTATTTT
CDR3: CASSKTVGTDTQYF

J: TRBJ1-1
V: TRBV19
size: -
D: -
DNA: TGTGCCAGTAGTGCCGACACAAACACTGAAGCTTTCTTT
CDR3: CASSADTNTEAFF

J: TRBJ1-4
V: TRBV5-6
size: -
D: -
DNA: TGTGCCAGCAGCCCGCAAACAGTCACTGGAAAACTGTTTTTT
CDR3: CASSPQTVTGKLFF

J: TRBJ1-4
V: TRBV30
size: -
D: -
DNA: TGTGCCTGGAGCCCAGGGCACAACCTTGCAACTAATGAAAAACTGTTTTTT
CDR3: CAWSPGHNLATNEKLFF

J: TRBJ1-6
V: TRBV27
size: few
D: -
DNA: TGTGCCAGCAGTTTATGGGCAGAGTATAATTCACCCCTCCACTTT
CDR3: CASSLWAEYNSPLHF

J: TRBJ1-2
V: TRBV5-1
size: -
D: TRBD1
DNA: TGCGCCAGCAGCGGCGGACAGGGCTATGGCTACACCTTC
CDR3: CASSGGQGYGYTF

J: TRBJ2-1
V: TRBV2
size: -
D: TRBD1
DNA: TGTGCCAGCAGTGAAGCGCTTGGGACAGGGGGCAATGAGCAGTTCTTC
CDR3: CASSEALGTGGNEQFF

J: TRBJ2-1
V: TRBV10-3
size: -
D: TRBD2
DNA: TGTGTAGCGGGGAGCTCCTACAATGAGCAGTTCTTC
CDR3: CVAGSSYNEQFF

J: TRBJ1-2
V: TRBV4-3
size: few
D: TRBD1
DNA: TGCGCCAGCAGCTCACTCAGGGGGCCGGATGGCTACACCTTC
CDR3: CASSSLRGPDGYTF

J: TRBJ1-5
V: TRBV5-5
size: -
D: TRBD1
DNA: TGTGCCAGCAGCCTGGGACAGAGTAACAATCAGCCCCAGCATTTT
CDR3: CASSLGQSNNQPQHF

J: TRBJ1-2
V: TRBV7-8
size: -
D: TRBD1
DNA: TGTGCCAGCAGCTCAAGGAACCCGGGACAGGGCCATGGCTACACCTTC
CDR3: CASSSRNPGQGHGYTF

J: TRBJ2-2
V: TRBV2
size: few
D: TRBD2
DNA: TGTGCCAGCAGTGTGGGACTAGCGGGAGAACGGGAGCTGTTTTTT
CDR3: CASSVGLAGERELFF

J: TRBJ1-1
V: TRBV29-1
size: -
D: TRBD1
DNA: TGCAGCGTTCAAACCGGACAGGGGGACACTGAAGCTTTCTTT
CDR3: CSVQTGQGDTEAFF

J: TRBJ2-1
V: TRBV6-5
size: -
D: TRBD1
DNA: TGTGCCAGCAGGAGACAGGGGGCGAGGCTGTTCTTC
CDR3: CASRRQGARLFF

J: TRBJ2-1
V: TRBV9
size: few
D: -
DNA: TGTGCCAGCAGCCCCTTTGAGGACAGTTCAACCTACAATGAGCAGTTCTTC
CDR3: CASSPFEDSSTYNEQFF

J: TRBJ2-4
V: TRBV29-1
size: -
D: -
DNA: TGCAGCGTTAAGGGGGAACTAGCCAAAAACATTCAGTACTTC
CDR3: CSVKGELAKNIQYF

J: TRBJ2-3
V: TRBV9
size: -
D: TRBD1
DNA: TGTGCCAGTTCCGGGACAGGGGTCACAGATACGCAGTATTTT
CDR3: CASSGTGVTDTQYF

J: TRBJ2-3
V: TRBV5-4
size: -
D: TRBD2
DNA: TGTGCCAGCAGCGGAGCGGGGGGTCGCACAGATACGCAGTATTTT
CDR3: CASSGAGGRTDTQYF

J: TRBJ2-3
V: TRBV20-1
size: few
D: -
DNA: TGCAGTGCCACCTACACAGATACGCAGTATTTT
CDR3: CSATYTDTQYF

J: TRBJ2-7
V: TRBV7-2
size: -
D: -
DNA: TGTGCCAGCAGCTTAACCAGACAAGACGAGCAGTACTTC
CDR3: CASSLTRQDEQYF

J: TRBJ1-1
V: TRBV5-8
size: -
D: TRBD1
DNA: TGTGCCAGCAGCCTAGACAGGGGGAACACTGAAGCTTTCTTT
CDR3: CASSLDRGNTEAFF

J: TRBJ2-1
V: TRBV15
size: -
D: TRBD2
DNA: TGTGCCACCAGCAGTCATGCGGGAGTACTCGGTGAGCAGTTCTTC
CDR3: CATSSHAGVLGEQFF

J: TRBJ2-3
V: TRBV27
size: once
D: -
DNA: TGTGCCAGCACCCTAGGGGGCGGGAAGACAGATACGCAGTATTTT
CDR3: CASTLGGGKTDTQYF

J: TRBJ2-5
V: TRBV7-8
size: -
D: TRBD2
DNA: TGTGCCAGCAGCTTACTAGCGGGATTTCGGGTAGGAGAGACCCAGTACTTC
CDR3: CASSLLAGFRVGETQYF

J: TRBJ2-2
V: TRBV19
size: -
D: -
DNA: TGTGCCAGTAGTATCCCGTCGGGGTCCGGGGAGCTGTTTTTT
CDR3: CASSIPSGSGELFF

J: TRBJ1-1
V: TRBV28
size: -
D: -
DNA: TGTGCCAGCAGTTTACATACAGGGTTGAACACTGAAGCTTTCTTT
CDR3: CASSLHTGLNTEAFF